This T cell receptor (beta chain) was found in a study of human T cells and chemical hapten exposure. Using its own MiXCR run on the RACE reads, TCRdb lists one record per CDR3 protein. Seen here are 150,000 to 200,000 distinct CDR3 sequences, just under 30% observed once, and the top ten hold less than 3.5%. With 0 bases clipped from V and 6 bases from J, the junction kept 20 bases outside the gene matches. The CDR3 covers 20 residues. In germline, CDR1 is SGDLS, CDR2 YYNGEE. Time point noted: pre-sensitization, week 0. Treatment specified: therapeutic diphenylcyclopropenone sensitization with weekly scalp DPC.

The sequence was obtained from a woman aged 25 to 39 with alopecia areata. Some clones in this sample may be carry-over from other donors' samples. The chain carries TRBV9 and TRBJ2-2, with 7 bases fitting TRBD2. The source was whole blood, collected in connection with sensitization to the hapten diphenylcyclopropenone (DPC). For the CDR3, the DNA is TGTGCCAGCAGCGTAGCTAGCAGACTAGAGGGATCCGCGGGGGCCGGGGAGCTGTTTTTT. This codes for CASSVASRLEGSAGAGELFF.